This T cell receptor beta chain derives from a study of blood T cell repertoires in COVID-19. About the research overall: From the United States, Italy and Spain came samples of acute and convalescent COVID-19. PBMCs, B-cell-depleted T cells, or T cells provided the cDNA or gDNA that made up the material.

Method: immunoSEQ multiplex PCR; TCRdb's copy keeps in-frame clones and lacks some. The sample contains under 200,000 clones, about nine tenths of which appear only once. There are 9 residues in the CDR3. Germline loops: CDR1 SGHNT, CDR2 YYREEE (reference sequence). V was pared by 9 bases and J by 5 bases, with 4 bases between. The chain couples TRBV5-4 to TRBJ2-3; unclear D gene. Sequenced input: peripheral blood. This clonotype was obtained from a woman in her 70s with acute or convalescent COVID-19. CDR3 nucleotides: TGTGCCACCCTAGATACGCAGTATTTT. It codes for CATLDTQYF.